Following are 30 T cell receptor beta chains from one sample sequenced in a study of blood T cell repertoires in COVID-19. Sequencing used immunoSEQ multiplex PCR; TCRdb keeps in-frame clones, though not all of them. The table shows roughly 85,000 clones, with around 77% occurring only once. The specimen was peripheral blood. These receptors all come from a human donor in a cohort sampled during active COVID-19.

In this sample, this clone turned up a few times. The chain's CDR3 is CASSFNRGEQYF. The CDR3 nucleotides are TGTGCCAGCAGTTTTAATCGGGGCGAGCAGTACTTC. This rearrangement joins TRBV12-3 or TRBV12-4 to TRBJ2-7, with TRBD2 as a possible D gene (5 bases). CDR3 length equals 12 residues. The V gene lost 3 bases and the J gene lost 6 bases, with 9 bases spanning the gap.

The rearrangement joins TRBV5-6 to TRBJ1-4; D might be TRBD1 (6 bases). The CDR3 totals 15 residues. Germline loops: CDR1 SGHDT, CDR2 YYEEEE. V lost 4 bases and J 6 bases, leaving 16 bases between the germline ends. CDR3 DNA sequence: TGTGCCAGCAGCGTATACAGGGCAGGGTATGAAAAACTGTTTTTT. It encodes CASSVYRAGYEKLFF.

The genes are TRBV18 and TRBJ2-1; perhaps TRBD2 as D (5 bases). The CDR3 has 17 amino acids. Per the germline V gene, CDR1 is KGHSH and CDR2 is LQKENI. V was shortened by 2 bases and J by 0 bases, with 14 bases between the two germline ends. The CDR3 loop is CASSPGHSGSSYNEQFF. Here the CDR3 DNA reads TGTGCCAGCTCACCAGGGCATTCGGGGAGCTCCTACAATGAGCAGTTCTTC. Full variable domain (outside the CDR3, taken from reference TRBV18 and TRBJ2-1): NAGVMQNPRHLVRRRGQEARLRCSPMKGHSHVYWYRQLPEEGLKFMVYLQKENIIDESGMPKERFSAEFPKEGPSILRIQQVVRGDSAAYFCASSPGHSGSSYNEQFFGPGTRLTVL.

V usage is TRBV28 and J usage is TRBJ1-1, with 9 positions matching TRBD1. The germline gives CDR1 MDHEN, CDR2 SYDVKM. This CDR3 has 18 residues. The trim removed 6 bases at V and 0 bases at J, leaving 14 bases unmatched. CDR3 DNA sequence: TGTGCCAGCAGCCCCCTCGGGGGGACAGGGAGGGTGAACACTGAAGCTTTCTTT. It specifies CASSPLGGTGRVNTEAFF.

The sample holds one count of this clone. The V call is TRBV4-3, the J call TRBJ2-7; 9 bases agree with TRBD1. Germline V gene data show CDR1 as LGHNA and CDR2 as YSLEER. This CDR3 has 15 amino acids. The trim removed 0 bases at V and 6 bases at J, leaving 6 bases unmatched. DNA for the CDR3: TGCGCCAGCAGCCAAGATGCCGGGACAGGGCTCGAGCAGTACTTC. Translation: CASSQDAGTGLEQYF.

The V and J genes are TRBV30 and TRBJ1-1, with 11 positions matching TRBD1. Germline CDR1 and CDR2: GTSNPN and SVGIG (reference sequence). The CDR3 is made up of 16 amino acids. Trimming cost V 1 base and J 1 base; bases outside gene matches: 5. The CDR3 reads CAWSAWTGGANTEAFF. The CDR3 DNA reads as TGTGCCTGGAGTGCTTGGACAGGGGGCGCGAACACTGAAGCTTTCTTT.

V is TRBV12-5 and J is TRBJ2-7; no firm D call. Germline V gene lookup returns CDR1 LGHNT and CDR2 FRNRAP. The CDR3 runs to 16 residues. Trimming removed 5 bases at V and 3 bases at J, with 20 bases between. The CDR3 is CASGLGLPLFGYEQYF. In nucleotides, the CDR3 is TGTGCTAGTGGTCTTGGCCTCCCCCTTTTTGGCTACGAGCAGTACTTC.

The V gene is TRBV5-1, the J gene TRBJ2-3, with 8 nucleotides matching TRBD1. The V and J ends lost 0 bases and 6 bases, in that order; junction bases with no gene match: 6. Germline assignment: CDR1 SGHRS and CDR2 YFSETQ. The CDR3 is made up of 15 amino acids. The CDR3 sequence: CASSLEAGGMDTQYF. The DNA of the CDR3 is TGCGCCAGCAGCTTGGAGGCAGGGGGCATGGATACGCAGTATTTT.

The chain is built from TRBV13 and TRBJ2-3, with 15 positions matching TRBD2. V trimming: 4 bases; J trimming: 2 bases; junction bases outside the gene matches: 7. CDR3 length: 18 residues. From germline, CDR1 is PRHDT and CDR2 FYEKMQ (reference sequence). CDR3 sequence (DNA): TGTGCCAGCAGCTCCGGGACTAGCGGGGGGTCCACCACAGATACGCAGTATTTT. Its translation is CASSSGTSGGSTTDTQYF.

This CDR3 reads CAWSVPGGHQPQHF. CDR3 nucleotide sequence: TGTGCCTGGAGTGTACCGGGGGGGCATCAGCCCCAGCATTTT. The chain joins TRBV30 to TRBJ1-5; tentative D call: TRBD1 (6 bases). CDR1 and CDR2 from the germline V gene are GTSNPN and SVGIG (reference sequence). The CDR3 sequence is 14 residues long. Trimming took 0 bases from V and 5 from J, leaving 11 bases between them.

This chain links TRBV4-3 with TRBJ1-5, with 7 bases lining up with TRBD1. V shed 4 bases and J 3 bases; nucleotides not matched to a gene: 3. Germline CDR1 is LGHNA and CDR2 is YSLEER. This CDR3 region has 14 residues. Here the CDR3 DNA reads TGCGCCAGCAGCCTGGACAGGTTCAATCAGCCCCAGCATTTT. Protein: CASSLDRFNQPQHF.

The V and J genes are TRBV7-9 and TRBJ1-2; no definite D call. There are 15 residues in the CDR3. The V end lost 1 base, the J end lost 0 bases, and 9 bases lay between the germline ends. Germline CDR1 reads SEHNR; CDR2 reads FQNEAQ (reference sequence). CDR3 amino acids: CASSLGTKPNYGYTF. CDR3 bases: TGTGCCAGCAGCTTAGGCACAAAACCTAACTATGGCTACACCTTC.

The V gene is TRBV5-6, the J gene TRBJ1-2, with D maybe TRBD1 (5 bases). Trimming stripped 4 bases from V and 2 bases from J, with 15 bases between. The CDR3 is 15 residues long. Germline V gene sequence: CDR1 SGHDT, CDR2 YYEEEE. The chain's CDR3 is CASSVWGVENYGYTF. CDR3 coding DNA: TGTGCCAGCAGCGTCTGGGGGGTTGAAAACTATGGCTACACCTTC.

This sequence joins TRBV7-9 and TRBJ2-7, with TRBD2 matching over 7 bases. CDR3 length: 12 residues. V dropped 5 bases and J dropped 11; count of bases not matched to a gene: 9. Germline V gene data show CDR1 as SEHNR and CDR2 as FQNEAQ (reference sequence). Here the CDR3 reads CASSPRWGGKYF. For the CDR3, the DNA is TGTGCCAGCAGCCCCCGTTGGGGGGGGAAGTACTTC.

This clone was seen once. The chain joins TRBV5-1 to TRBJ2-7; 11 bases are a match to TRBD1. The germline V gene has CDR1 SGHRS and CDR2 YFSETQ. CDR3 size: 14 residues. Trimming removed 4 bases from V and 7 bases from J; junction bases left unmatched: 7. DNA for the CDR3: TGCGCCAGCAGCCTAGGACAGGGGGCGCGAGAGCAGTACTTC. This gives the protein CASSLGQGAREQYF.

The J gene is TRBJ1-2, the V gene TRBV6-5; TRBD1 agrees at 7 bases. V shed 8 bases, J shed 4 bases, and the junction held 10 bases outside the gene matches. There are 14 residues in the CDR3. Germline V gene data show CDR1 as MNHEY and CDR2 as SVGAGI. The CDR3 DNA is TGTGCCAGCTGGGACAGCTTATTCCTCTATGGCTACACCTTC. Encoded protein: CASWDSLFLYGYTF.

J is TRBJ1-2 and V is TRBV28; 7 bases are shared with TRBD1. The CDR3 is 14 amino acids. Germline V CDR1 and CDR2: MDHEN, SYDVKM. V lost 1 base to trimming and J lost 8 bases; unmatched junction nucleotides: 7. CDR3 coding DNA: TGTGCCAGCAGTTTATACCAGGGGGTGATCGGCTACACCTTC. Translation: CASSLYQGVIGYTF.

The rearrangement uses TRBV11-2 and TRBJ2-7, with D perhaps TRBD1 (6 bases). V was trimmed by 5 bases and J by 3 bases, leaving 20 bases between them. CDR1 is SGHAT and CDR2 is FQNNGV in the germline V gene. The CDR3 extends over 16 amino acids. The CDR3, as DNA: TGTGCCAGCAGCCCCCTTCGGAATAGGGGGTTCTACGAGCAGTACTTC. This encodes CASSPLRNRGFYEQYF.

The V call is TRBV5-1, the J call TRBJ1-1; the D gene is possibly TRBD1 (5 bases). The CDR3 length is 16 residues. The germline V gene has CDR1 SGHRS and CDR2 YFSETQ. The V and J ends lost 3 bases and 6 bases respectively, with 21 bases between them. The CDR3: CASSSRSDRGRPEAFF. For the CDR3, the DNA is TGCGCCAGCAGCTCTCGGTCCGACAGAGGGAGGCCTGAAGCTTTCTTT.

This clone appeared a few times. The chain combines TRBV3-1 (or the pseudogene TRBV3-2) with TRBJ2-2; 10 positions match TRBD2. The germline gives CDR1 LGHDT, CDR2 YNNKEL (reference sequence). The CDR3 is 15 residues long. V was pared by 1 base and J by 7 bases, with 3 bases of the junction left unmatched. CDR3 loop: CASSQASGGIGELFF. In DNA form, the CDR3 reads TGTGCCAGCAGCCAAGCTAGCGGGGGAATCGGGGAGCTGTTTTTT.

The CDR3 region has the DNA TGCGCCAGCAGCCAAGATTTCGGGGGGCGTGGTTCACCCCTCCACTTT. Translating gives CASSQDFGGRGSPLHF. This chain links TRBV4-3 with TRBJ1-6; perhaps TRBD1 as D (6 bases). This CDR3 region has 16 residues. CDR1 and CDR2 (germline): LGHNA, YSLEER. The V gene lost 0 bases and the J gene lost 9 bases, with 15 bases spanning the gap.

The V gene is TRBV19, the J gene TRBJ2-1; 10 bases are a match to TRBD2. With V trimmed by 0 bases and J by 9 bases, 8 bases remained unmatched. Germline CDR1 LNHDA, CDR2 SQIVND (reference sequence). This CDR3 has 16 amino acids. CDR3 DNA sequence: TGTGCCAGTAGTATAGATGGGGCTAGCGGGGGCCCTGAGCAGTTCTTC. Protein sequence: CASSIDGASGGPEQFF.

V gene TRBV20-1 combines with J gene TRBJ2-7; D not certain. Germline assignment: CDR1 DFQATT and CDR2 SNEGSKA (reference sequence). CDR3 length: 14 residues. The V end was cut by 3 bases, the J end by 5 bases, with 17 bases between. The CDR3 bases are TGCAGTGCTAGTCAAAATGGCAGATTTGACGAGCAGTACTTC. Translated: CSASQNGRFDEQYF.

The rearrangement links TRBV7-2 to TRBJ1-5; 9 bases align to TRBD1. Unmatched junction bases numbered 9, after V lost 5 bases and J lost 1 base. CDR1 is SGHTA, CDR2 FQGNSA, per germline. The CDR3 has 17 amino acids. CDR3 region: CASSPWTGARSNQPQHF. CDR3 DNA sequence: TGTGCCAGCAGCCCCTGGACAGGGGCGCGGAGCAATCAGCCCCAGCATTTT.

This clone was counted between two and nine times. The chain combines TRBV11-3 with TRBJ2-7, with a tentative D call TRBD1 (6 bases). V lost 1 base to trimming and J lost 3 bases, with 10 bases between them. The CDR3 runs 14 residues. Germline V gene lookup returns CDR1 SGHNT and CDR2 YENEEA. CDR3 nucleotide sequence: TGTGCCAGCAGCTTAGCGCAGGGGTTCTACGAGCAGTACTTC. It codes for CASSLAQGFYEQYF.

The chain is built from TRBV6-5 and TRBJ1-1, with TRBD1 matching over 8 bases. Germline CDR1 and CDR2: MNHEY and SVGAGI. The V gene end was trimmed by 6 bases and the J gene end by 1 base; junction bases not matched to a gene: 4. The CDR3 runs 14 residues. CDR3 sequence: CASRNRGANTEAFF. CDR3 in DNA: TGTGCCAGCAGAAACAGGGGGGCGAACACTGAAGCTTTCTTT.

V gene TRBV10-2 combines with J gene TRBJ2-2; the match to TRBD1 covers 7 bases. Looked up from germline, CDR1 is WSHSY and CDR2 is SAAADI. CDR3 length equals 12 residues. Trimming removed 5 bases from V and 7 bases from J; junction bases left unmatched: 1. CDR3 amino acids: CASSHRGGELFF. DNA for the CDR3: TGCGCCAGCAGTCACAGGGGCGGGGAGCTGTTTTTT.

The genes are TRBV14 and TRBJ2-7, with 10 positions matching TRBD2. Germline CDR1 and CDR2: SGHDN and FVKESK. This CDR3 is 16 amino acids long. The J segment lost 4 bases and the V segment lost 6 bases, leaving 12 bases of the junction unmatched. CDR3 coding DNA: TGTGCCAGCAGTCTACCCCCTAGCGGGGGAAGGTACGAGCAGTACTTC. It codes for CASSLPPSGGRYEQYF.

V gene TRBV4-3 combines with J gene TRBJ2-7; 8 nucleotides align to TRBD1. CDR1 and CDR2 from the germline V gene are LGHNA and YSLEER. J was trimmed by 2 bases and V by 0 bases; bases with no gene match: 9. This CDR3 is built from 17 residues. The CDR3 spells CASSQDPRQGPTYEQYF. CDR3 DNA: TGCGCCAGCAGCCAAGACCCCAGACAGGGGCCCACCTACGAGCAGTACTTC.

The rearrangement links TRBV7-9 to TRBJ1-6, with 7 bases identical to TRBD1. With V trimmed by 5 bases and J by 5 bases, 6 bases remained unmatched. The CDR3 consists of 15 residues. Germline CDR1 SEHNR, CDR2 FQNEAQ (reference sequence). The DNA for the CDR3 is TGTGCCAGCAGCCTCTGGGACAGCAATAATTCACCCCTCCACTTT. This translates into CASSLWDSNNSPLHF.